This T cell receptor (beta chain) was documented in a study of T-cell reconstitution after alpha-beta-depleted transplantation in children. As to this clonotype: Its antigen is not identified.

Study results and caveats: It was reported that alpha-beta T cells came from several hundred expanded graft clones (about two months after transplant).

Preparing the TCRbeta library involved the use of unique molecular identifiers. A single record per CDR3 protein comes from TCRdb applying MiXCR to the PCR reads. This sample has some 830,000 distinct CDR3 sequences, with roughly 15% found just once. Trimming left V 4 bases short and J 7 bases short, with 14 bases between. This CDR3 is 12 amino acids long. In germline, CDR1 is GTSNPN, CDR2 SVGIG (reference sequence). V usage is TRBV30 and J usage is TRBJ2-7; perhaps TRBD2 as D (6 bases). The sequence was obtained from a male patient younger than 18 who had a stem cell transplant for acute lymphoblastic leukemia, so the T cells may come from the graft donor. The sample in question was PBMCs, mostly from graft donor cells, obtained 360 days after TCRalphabeta/CD19-depleted stem cell transplant. CDR3 protein: CAWTASAGEQYF. The CDR3 nucleotides read TGTGCCTGGACCGCGTCGGCGGGGGAGCAGTACTTC.